This T cell receptor (beta chain) comes out of a study of blood T cell repertoires in COVID-19. The overall study: Samples representing acute and convalescent COVID-19 were sourced from the United States, Italy and Spain. Sample material is recorded as cDNA or gDNA derived from T cells, B-cell-depleted T cells, or PBMCs.

In the source study's methods: Estimated nucleated cell counts came from reference gene primer amplification. Assay: immunoSEQ multiplex PCR; the TCRdb copy retains only in-frame clones and omits some. V and J calls and clone size are as listed in that table; D and trimming were resolved from the DNA. Here the sample spans under 130,000 clones, roughly 80% being singletons. This TCR was recovered from a woman aged 70-85 years with acute or convalescent COVID-19. Sequencing input: peripheral blood.

CDR3 sequence reads: CASSATGTGDRETQYF. The CDR3 DNA reads TGTGCCAGCAGCGCAACCGGGACAGGGGATAGGGAGACCCAGTACTTC. V and J are TRBV11-3 and TRBJ2-5, with 10 bases that match TRBD1. The ends lost 5 bases at V and 5 bases at J; junction bases unmatched: 11. Germline CDR1 reads SGHNT; CDR2 reads YENEEA. This CDR3 is 16 amino acids long.